This is a list of T cell receptor beta chains from one sample in a study of blood T cell repertoires in COVID-19. Clones were sequenced by immunoSEQ multiplex PCR, and TCRdb holds only the in-frame ones, with some missing. The sample includes roughly 87,000 clones, approximately 85% of them seen just once. The sequenced material came from peripheral blood. These receptors were collected from a human donor in a cohort sampled during active COVID-19. Both conserved end residues are part of each CDR3. Fields, in order: D gene, V gene, CDR3 protein. D genes are given only for firm matches.

D: TRBD1
V: TRBV29-1
CDR3: CSVVLRGQGQGTDF

D: .
V: TRBV18
CDR3: CASSPPAQAAEQYF

D: .
V: TRBV11-1
CDR3: CASSLALSREETQYF

D: .
V: TRBV24-1
CDR3: CATRDSMNTEAFF

D: .
V: TRBV19
CDR3: CASSTSRAAVYGYTF

D: TRBD2
V: TRBV5-5
CDR3: CASSARASGAHEQYF

D: .
V: TRBV25-1
CDR3: CASSASGSYGYTF

D: TRBD1
V: TRBV19
CDR3: CASRAGGGPEAFF

D: TRBD1
V: TRBV19
CDR3: CASSIQGGWGETQYF

D: TRBD2
V: TRBV28
CDR3: CATNGAGGLYNEQFF

D: TRBD2
V: TRBV28
CDR3: CASSPGTSGNNEQFF

D: TRBD2
V: TRBV2
CDR3: CASTWGLGEAGARTDTQYF

D: TRBD2
V: TRBV9
CDR3: CASSEWMATSGVSGANVLTF

D: .
V: TRBV4-2
CDR3: CASSPGRTGVRNEQYF

D: TRBD1
V: TRBV5-1
CDR3: CASSLGTGHSGNTIYF

D: TRBD1
V: TRBV30
CDR3: CAWSVQDRAEAFF

D: .
V: TRBV12-3/TRBV12-4
CDR3: CASSLMGRNEQFF

D: .
V: TRBV7-8
CDR3: CASSLSAGSGNTIYF

D: TRBD2
V: TRBV18
CDR3: CASSPVAGGPQDTQYF

D: .
V: TRBV5-6
CDR3: CASSFTDLEQYF

D: .
V: TRBV10-3
CDR3: CAISAGTQAFF

D: .
V: TRBV6-5
CDR3: CASSRGQGGNEQFF

D: TRBD2
V: TRBV5-1
CDR3: CASTQRGVGVIGTDTQYF

D: .
V: TRBV24-1
CDR3: CATSDSYGTNSYEQYF

D: TRBD1
V: TRBV7-9
CDR3: CASSEGQGNTEAFF

D: .
V: TRBV28
CDR3: CASSLYAGARYEQYF

D: TRBD1
V: TRBV6-2/TRBV6-3
CDR3: CASSTRTGRFYGYTF

D: .
V: TRBV28
CDR3: CASSSPAGSEQYF

D: TRBD1
V: TRBV12-3/TRBV12-4
CDR3: CASRSGTGSQYF

D: TRBD2
V: TRBV7-2
CDR3: CASSQTSGGNYEQYF

D: .
V: TRBV12-5
CDR3: CASGLISGRGTITGLFF

D: .
V: TRBV5-1
CDR3: CASSLGAAPSYEQYF

D: .
V: TRBV2
CDR3: CASSEATSMGKAFF

D: TRBD1
V: TRBV18
CDR3: CASSPGQGSYEQYF

D: TRBD2
V: TRBV7-2
CDR3: CASSLATSGAYYNEQFF

D: .
V: TRBV6-2/TRBV6-3
CDR3: CASSYSEAEQYF

D: .
V: TRBV7-3
CDR3: CASSLKAGQNTEAFF

D: .
V: TRBV3-1/TRBV3-2
CDR3: CASSQDPSALRRYF

D: TRBD1
V: TRBV18
CDR3: CASSPTGTVMNTEAFF

D: .
V: TRBV6-6
CDR3: CASSRSPETQYF

D: .
V: TRBV7-2
CDR3: CASSLAGGAGGGNTIYF

D: .
V: TRBV7-5
CDR3: CARSWEVHSNQPQHF

D: .
V: TRBV11-2
CDR3: CASSLDRSYGYTF

D: .
V: TRBV27
CDR3: CASSPSAGWQPQHF

D: .
V: TRBV7-8
CDR3: CASSLQLEETQPQHF

D: .
V: TRBV4-3
CDR3: CASSQGLNEANYGYTF

D: .
V: TRBV11-2
CDR3: CASRPRGGTEAFF

D: TRBD2
V: TRBV6-2/TRBV6-3
CDR3: CASSYSSSGGAGLSFF

D: TRBD2
V: TRBV7-6
CDR3: CASSPIAGAYNEQFF

D: TRBD1
V: TRBV5-4
CDR3: CASSGRQGALNTGELFF

D: TRBD1
V: TRBV19
CDR3: CASSDRDRGPHEQYF

D: TRBD1
V: TRBV11-3
CDR3: CASSEGQGSYEQYF

D: TRBD1
V: TRBV18
CDR3: CASSVGQGRNTIYF